A selection of T cell receptor beta chains follows, all from one sample in a study of identifying expanded T cells in peripheral blood. Profiling relied on immunoSEQ multiplex PCR, and the TCRdb table lists in-frame clones only, not all of them. The sample contains around 120,000 clones, about 86% of which appear only once. The material sequenced was blood. The receptor set was obtained from a person aged 18 to 69 in good health. Both conserved end residues are part of each CDR3. The D gene is left open where the match is weak. The size of a clone is reported for some rows only, either as once, few or many, or as a class for expanded clones.

size	D	V	J	DNA	CDR3
-	-	TRBV7-2	TRBJ1-1	TGTGCCAGCAGCTTAACGGGACACGGGAACACTGAAGCTTTCTTT	CASSLTGHGNTEAFF
once	-	TRBV14	TRBJ2-7	TGTGCCAGCAGCCCTAGGGTAGGGAAATCCTACGAGCAGTACTTC	CASSPRVGKSYEQYF
-	-	TRBV30	TRBJ1-5	TGTGCCTGGAGGGCCCAAGGGGCGCGCAATCAGCCCCAGCATTTT	CAWRAQGARNQPQHF
-	TRBD1	TRBV11-2	TRBJ1-1	TGTGCCAGCAGCCCAAAGATGACAGGGAGAAACACTGAAGCTTTCTTT	CASSPKMTGRNTEAFF
-	TRBD1	TRBV7-9	TRBJ1-1	TGTGCCAGCAGCCAGGACAGGTCTTACACTGAAGCTTTCTTT	CASSQDRSYTEAFF
-	-	TRBV5-1	TRBJ2-7	TGCGCCAGCAGCCTTGGTGGGAACTCCTACGAGCAGTACTTC	CASSLGGNSYEQYF
-	-	TRBV9	TRBJ2-1	TGTGCCAGCAGCGAGAGGCAGGGGGGGAATGAGCAGTTCTTC	CASSERQGGNEQFF
-	TRBD2	TRBV25-1	TRBJ2-7	TGTGCCAGCAGATCTTGGGGGGAGGGCCGGTACGAGCAGTACTTC	CASRSWGEGRYEQYF
-	TRBD1	TRBV18	TRBJ1-4	TGTGCCAGCTCACTAAGCCTACAGGGGGGTGAAAAACTGTTTTTT	CASSLSLQGGEKLFF
-	-	TRBV5-1	TRBJ2-2	TGCGCCAGCAGCCCCTCCGACGGGCGGTCCGGGGAGCTGTTTTTT	CASSPSDGRSGELFF
-	-	TRBV5-1	TRBJ1-1	TGCGCCAGCAGCTTGGGGGTGAACACTGAAGCTTTCTTT	CASSLGVNTEAFF
-	-	TRBV7-3	TRBJ2-5	TGTGCCAGCAGCTATGACCAAGAGACCCAGTACTTC	CASSYDQETQYF
-	TRBD1	TRBV7-9	TRBJ2-2	TGTGCCAGCAGCGTCGACAGGGGCCCCACCGGGGAGCTGTTTTTT	CASSVDRGPTGELFF
-	TRBD1	TRBV7-2	TRBJ2-7	TGTGCCATTACGGATTACAGGGGGCCGGACGAGCAGTACTTC	CAITDYRGPDEQYF
few	-	TRBV12-5	TRBJ1-1	TGTGCTAGTGGTTTCTTACCCCGGGACGGGAACACTGAAGCTTTCTTT	CASGFLPRDGNTEAFF
-	TRBD2	TRBV29-1	TRBJ2-7	TGCAGCGTTTATCGGCGGGAGGAGCTCTCCTACGAGCAGTACTTC	CSVYRREELSYEQYF
-	-	TRBV2	TRBJ2-5	TGTGCCAGCAGTGGCTTCCAAAAAGAGACCCAGTACTTC	CASSGFQKETQYF
-	-	TRBV6-1	TRBJ2-3	TGTGCCAGCGTACAGGGCCCTAGCACAGATACGCAGTATTTT	CASVQGPSTDTQYF
-	-	TRBV28	TRBJ1-2	TGTGCCAGCAGCCTCGTGCGGGCCTATGGCTACACCTTC	CASSLVRAYGYTF
-	-	TRBV7-7	TRBJ2-5	TGTGCCAGCAGCCGAACGGGACCCTGGGACCAGTACTTC	CASSRTGPWDQYF
-	-	TRBV6-5	TRBJ1-4	TGTGCCAGCAGTTACTCGTCCGTAAATGAAAAACTGTTTTTT	CASSYSSVNEKLFF
-	TRBD2	TRBV6-5	TRBJ2-1	TGTGCCAGCAGTCCCCAGGGCGGGAGTCGTAATGAGCAGTTCTTC	CASSPQGGSRNEQFF
-	-	TRBV7-9	TRBJ1-1	TGTGCCAGCAGCCCAAAGAGGGTGGCACCTGAAGCTTTCTTT	CASSPKRVAPEAFF
-	-	TRBV6-1	TRBJ1-3	TGTGCCAGCAGTGAATGGGCTAGAGGGTGGGACACCATATATTTT	CASSEWARGWDTIYF
-	-	TRBV7-3	TRBJ1-1	TGTGCCAGCAGCCCCGCTGTAGTCCGCCCCGAAGAAGCTTTCTTT	CASSPAVVRPEEAFF
-	-	TRBV6-1	TRBJ2-3	TGTGCCAGCAGTGAAGGAGTACCACAAAGCGGGTCTACGCAGTATTTT	CASSEGVPQSGSTQYF
-	TRBD1	TRBV2	TRBJ1-4	TGTGCCAGCAGTCAAAGCCTGGGACAGCCTAATGAAAAACTGTTTTTT	CASSQSLGQPNEKLFF
-	TRBD2	TRBV9	TRBJ2-7	TGTGCCAGCAGCGTAGCGGAGGGGACTAGTGAAACCTACGAGCAGTACTTC	CASSVAEGTSETYEQYF
-	-	TRBV9	TRBJ2-1	TGTGCCAGCGGATCGGTGTACGAGCAGTTCTTC	CASGSVYEQFF
-	-	TRBV14	TRBJ1-1	TGTGCCAGCAGCCTTCAGGCGAACACTGAAGCTTTCTTT	CASSLQANTEAFF
-	-	TRBV5-1	TRBJ2-7	TGCGCCAGCAGACAGGGGGGAGGGTCCTACGAGCAGTACTTC	CASRQGGGSYEQYF
once	TRBD1	TRBV27	TRBJ2-5	TGTGCCAGCAGTACGACAGGGGGTCCGGGACTCCCTTACTTC	CASSTTGGPGLPYF
-	-	TRBV27	TRBJ1-5	TGTGCCAGCCAGCCCCGCGGACAGTGGAGGAGCAATCAGCCCCAGCATTTT	CASQPRGQWRSNQPQHF
-	-	TRBV18	TRBJ2-3	TGTGCCAGCTCCTTCGGGGGCCAAACAGATACGCAGTATTTT	CASSFGGQTDTQYF
-	TRBD1	TRBV4-3	TRBJ1-1	TGCGCCAGCAGCCAACTCCCGGGACAGGGGGCAGGATGGACTGAAGCTTTCTTT	CASSQLPGQGAGWTEAFF
-	-	TRBV7-9	TRBJ1-1	TGTGCCAGCAGCCCCGGATGGGGGGACTCTGAAGCTTTCTTT	CASSPGWGDSEAFF
-	-	TRBV6-1	TRBJ1-3	TGTGCCAGCTCACCCACCTCTGGAAACACCATATATTTT	CASSPTSGNTIYF
-	-	TRBV4-3	TRBJ2-7	TGCGCCAGCAGCCCTTCTGATCTCTCCTACGAGCAGTACTTC	CASSPSDLSYEQYF
-	-	TRBV2	TRBJ2-7	TGTGCCAGCAGTGAAAATCTCGGGGCTGGTAAGGGCGAGCAGTACTTC	CASSENLGAGKGEQYF
once	-	TRBV2	TRBJ1-4	TGTGCCAGCGGTAGGACCTCTAATGAAAAACTGTTTTTT	CASGRTSNEKLFF
-	TRBD1	TRBV28	TRBJ2-5	TGTGCCAGCAGCACCGACAGGGGGCAAAAGACCCAGTACTTC	CASSTDRGQKTQYF
-	TRBD2	TRBV9	TRBJ2-3	TGTGCCAGCAGCCTAACGAAGACTAGCGCTAGCACAGATACGCAGTATTTT	CASSLTKTSASTDTQYF
-	-	TRBV7-8	TRBJ2-5	TGTGCCAGCAGCTATGGGGCTAGCGCCTCACAAGAGACCCAGTACTTC	CASSYGASASQETQYF
-	TRBD1	TRBV5-1	TRBJ1-1	TGCGCCAGCAGCTACGGGACAGTTAACACTGAAGCTTTCTTT	CASSYGTVNTEAFF
-	-	TRBV7-2	TRBJ2-5	TGTGCCAGCAGCACGTACCAAGAGACCCAGTACTTC	CASSTYQETQYF
-	-	TRBV19	TRBJ1-1	TGTGCCAGTAGTATGGGTCGGATGAACACTGAAGCTTTCTTT	CASSMGRMNTEAFF
-	-	TRBV6-5	TRBJ1-6	TGTGCCAGCAGTTCCCAGGCCTCACCCCTCCACTTT	CASSSQASPLHF
-	TRBD1	TRBV6-7	TRBJ1-1	TGTGCCAGCAGTTACTGGGCGACAGGGGACACTGAAGCTTTCTTT	CASSYWATGDTEAFF